This TCR beta chain was recorded in a study of blood T cells in healthy people across ages. Study-level findings and limits: Older age went with lower TCR beta diversity per million T cells, in a roughly linear way. Conclusively comparing naive with antigen-experienced cells was impossible with unsorted PBMCs.

For the second PCR, which ran for 7 to 11 cycles, a sample-barcoded 5' primer and a J-beta primer mix were used. In TCRdb, the 5' RACE reads were re-called with MiXCR into one record per CDR3 protein. This sample has under 1,000,000 distinct CDR3 sequences, with about 37% found just once. This clonotype has just a few counts. Antigen unknown. Trimming removed 6 bases from V and 7 bases from J; junction bases left unmatched: 4. The CDR3 length is 13 residues. Germline lookup yields CDR1 DFQATT and CDR2 SNEGSKA (reference sequence). The sequence derives from a man between 18 and 35 years old in good health. The chain combines TRBV20-1 with TRBJ2-7, with 15 nucleotides matching TRBD2. The sequenced sample consisted of blood. DNA for the CDR3: TGCAGTGCACGGACTAGCGGGGGGGAAGAGCAGTACTTC. This gives the protein CSARTSGGEEQYF.